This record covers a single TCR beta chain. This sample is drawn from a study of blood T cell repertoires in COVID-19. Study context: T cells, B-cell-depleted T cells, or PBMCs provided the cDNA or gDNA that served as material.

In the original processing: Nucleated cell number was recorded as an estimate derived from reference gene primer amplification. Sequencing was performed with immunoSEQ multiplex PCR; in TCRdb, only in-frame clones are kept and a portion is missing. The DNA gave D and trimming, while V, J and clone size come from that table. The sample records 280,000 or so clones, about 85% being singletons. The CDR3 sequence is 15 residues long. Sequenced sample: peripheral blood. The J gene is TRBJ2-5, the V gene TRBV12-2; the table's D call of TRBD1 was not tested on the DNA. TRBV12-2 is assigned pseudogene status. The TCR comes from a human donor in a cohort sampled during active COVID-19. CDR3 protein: CASRQTTGGGETQYF. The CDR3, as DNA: TGTGCAAGTCGCCAAACTACAGGGGGTGGAGAGACCCAGTACTTC.